This T cell receptor beta chain appears in the sequencing data of a study of blood T cells in healthy people across ages. Primers used in a second PCR of roughly 6 to 12 cycles were a sample-barcoded 5' primer and a J-beta primer mix. One entry per CDR3 protein, called by TCRdb with MiXCR from the 5' RACE reads. This sample yields about 1.8 million distinct CDR3 sequences, of which around half are seen a single time; over 2% belongs to the top ten. The CDR3 extends over 11 amino acids. Germline V gene sequence: CDR1 MNHEY, CDR2 SVGAGI. V was shortened by 8 bases and J by 6 bases, with 10 bases between the two germline ends. Of note for this clonotype: Its target is not known.

Whole-study findings and limits: It was found that TCR beta diversity correlated strongly with the percentage of naive T cells. TCR beta diversity per million T cells fell roughly linearly with age.

The rearrangement links TRBV6-5 to TRBJ2-5; the D gene is possibly TRBD1 (5 bases). The source material was blood. The TCR originated in a woman in her thirties or forties in good health. CDR3 protein: CASLQAKTQYF. Written as DNA, the CDR3 is TGTGCCAGCTTACAGGCCAAGACCCAGTACTTC.